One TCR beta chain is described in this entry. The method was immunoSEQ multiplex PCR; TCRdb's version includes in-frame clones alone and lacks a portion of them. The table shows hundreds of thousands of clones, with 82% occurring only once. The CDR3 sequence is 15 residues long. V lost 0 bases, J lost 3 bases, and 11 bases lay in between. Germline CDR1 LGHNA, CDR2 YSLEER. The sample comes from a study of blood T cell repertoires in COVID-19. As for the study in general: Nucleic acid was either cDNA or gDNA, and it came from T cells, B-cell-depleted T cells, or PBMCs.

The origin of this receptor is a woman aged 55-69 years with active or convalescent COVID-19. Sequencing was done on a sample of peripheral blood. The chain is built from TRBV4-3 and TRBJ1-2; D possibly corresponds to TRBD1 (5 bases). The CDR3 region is CASSQDRSRDYGYTF. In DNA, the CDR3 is TGCGCCAGCAGCCAAGATCGAAGCAGGGACTATGGCTACACCTTC.